The present T cell receptor beta chain was sequenced within a study of glioma-infiltrating T cells. Amplification of TCR alpha and beta CDR3 regions from RNA used iRepertoire nested multiplex PCR. TCRdb analysed the multiplex PCR reads with MiXCR anew, one entry per CDR3 protein. The sample carries over 140,000 distinct CDR3 sequences, approximately 39% recorded once. Unmatched junction bases numbered 12, after V lost 4 bases and J lost 7 bases. The germline gives CDR1 MGHDK, CDR2 SYGVNS. This CDR3 contains 17 residues. This clonotype came up a few times. Sequencing was done on a sample of glioma tissue, nonneoplastic brain tissue, or PBMCs (not recorded which). The chain combines TRBV25-1 with TRBJ1-4; TRBD1 agrees at 10 bases. The sequence derives from a human donor with low-grade glioma or glioblastoma, undergoing nonglioma brain surgery, or in good health (not recorded which). CDR3 residues: CASSGWVETGGVEKLFF. CDR3 sequence (DNA): TGTGCCAGCAGTGGATGGGTTGAGACAGGGGGCGTTGAAAAACTGTTTTTT.